The clone carrying this T cell receptor beta chain has a count of ten or more. Its antigen is still unknown. The sample is drawn from a study of spatial heterogeneity in lung cancer. V was pared by 0 bases and J by 1 base, with 9 bases between. The CDR3 runs to 15 residues. Via MiXCR, TCRdb re-called the 5' RACE reads, giving one row per CDR3 protein. This table holds some 16,000 distinct CDR3 sequences, around 7% found once. Study-level findings and limits: Mutation counts in tumors were tracked by counts of expanded intratumoral alpha and beta TCRs. The estimated TCR-seq coverage of tumor T cells amounted to approximately 7.1% when looking at alpha chains and more than 11% when looking at beta chains.

Time point given: sample taken at primary tumor resection. Frozen PBMC, nontumor lung or tumor provided whole RNA, which was sequenced unsorted. The sequencing used lung tumor tissue, collected at surgery. The TCR was taken from a female donor with early-stage non-small cell lung cancer. The chain uses TRBV12-3 or TRBV12-4 and TRBJ1-1; D is undetermined. The CDR3 loop is CASSLADPGNTEAFF. In DNA, the CDR3 is TGTGCCAGCAGTTTAGCAGATCCGGGGAACACTGAAGCTTTCTTT.